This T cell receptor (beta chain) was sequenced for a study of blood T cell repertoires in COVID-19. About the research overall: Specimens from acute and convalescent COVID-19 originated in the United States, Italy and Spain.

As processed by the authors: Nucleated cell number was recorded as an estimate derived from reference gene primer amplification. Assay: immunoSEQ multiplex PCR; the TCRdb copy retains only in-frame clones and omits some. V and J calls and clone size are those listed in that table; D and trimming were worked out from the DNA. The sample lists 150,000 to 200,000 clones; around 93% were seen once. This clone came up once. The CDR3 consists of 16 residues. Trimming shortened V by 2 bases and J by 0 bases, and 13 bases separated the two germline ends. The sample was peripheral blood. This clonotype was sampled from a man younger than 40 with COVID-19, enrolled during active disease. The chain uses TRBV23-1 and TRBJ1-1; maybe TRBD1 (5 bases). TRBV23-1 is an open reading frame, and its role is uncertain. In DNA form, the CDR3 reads TGCGCCAGCAGTCAACCAGAAGACAGACTGAACACTGAAGCTTTCTTT. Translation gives CASSQPEDRLNTEAFF.